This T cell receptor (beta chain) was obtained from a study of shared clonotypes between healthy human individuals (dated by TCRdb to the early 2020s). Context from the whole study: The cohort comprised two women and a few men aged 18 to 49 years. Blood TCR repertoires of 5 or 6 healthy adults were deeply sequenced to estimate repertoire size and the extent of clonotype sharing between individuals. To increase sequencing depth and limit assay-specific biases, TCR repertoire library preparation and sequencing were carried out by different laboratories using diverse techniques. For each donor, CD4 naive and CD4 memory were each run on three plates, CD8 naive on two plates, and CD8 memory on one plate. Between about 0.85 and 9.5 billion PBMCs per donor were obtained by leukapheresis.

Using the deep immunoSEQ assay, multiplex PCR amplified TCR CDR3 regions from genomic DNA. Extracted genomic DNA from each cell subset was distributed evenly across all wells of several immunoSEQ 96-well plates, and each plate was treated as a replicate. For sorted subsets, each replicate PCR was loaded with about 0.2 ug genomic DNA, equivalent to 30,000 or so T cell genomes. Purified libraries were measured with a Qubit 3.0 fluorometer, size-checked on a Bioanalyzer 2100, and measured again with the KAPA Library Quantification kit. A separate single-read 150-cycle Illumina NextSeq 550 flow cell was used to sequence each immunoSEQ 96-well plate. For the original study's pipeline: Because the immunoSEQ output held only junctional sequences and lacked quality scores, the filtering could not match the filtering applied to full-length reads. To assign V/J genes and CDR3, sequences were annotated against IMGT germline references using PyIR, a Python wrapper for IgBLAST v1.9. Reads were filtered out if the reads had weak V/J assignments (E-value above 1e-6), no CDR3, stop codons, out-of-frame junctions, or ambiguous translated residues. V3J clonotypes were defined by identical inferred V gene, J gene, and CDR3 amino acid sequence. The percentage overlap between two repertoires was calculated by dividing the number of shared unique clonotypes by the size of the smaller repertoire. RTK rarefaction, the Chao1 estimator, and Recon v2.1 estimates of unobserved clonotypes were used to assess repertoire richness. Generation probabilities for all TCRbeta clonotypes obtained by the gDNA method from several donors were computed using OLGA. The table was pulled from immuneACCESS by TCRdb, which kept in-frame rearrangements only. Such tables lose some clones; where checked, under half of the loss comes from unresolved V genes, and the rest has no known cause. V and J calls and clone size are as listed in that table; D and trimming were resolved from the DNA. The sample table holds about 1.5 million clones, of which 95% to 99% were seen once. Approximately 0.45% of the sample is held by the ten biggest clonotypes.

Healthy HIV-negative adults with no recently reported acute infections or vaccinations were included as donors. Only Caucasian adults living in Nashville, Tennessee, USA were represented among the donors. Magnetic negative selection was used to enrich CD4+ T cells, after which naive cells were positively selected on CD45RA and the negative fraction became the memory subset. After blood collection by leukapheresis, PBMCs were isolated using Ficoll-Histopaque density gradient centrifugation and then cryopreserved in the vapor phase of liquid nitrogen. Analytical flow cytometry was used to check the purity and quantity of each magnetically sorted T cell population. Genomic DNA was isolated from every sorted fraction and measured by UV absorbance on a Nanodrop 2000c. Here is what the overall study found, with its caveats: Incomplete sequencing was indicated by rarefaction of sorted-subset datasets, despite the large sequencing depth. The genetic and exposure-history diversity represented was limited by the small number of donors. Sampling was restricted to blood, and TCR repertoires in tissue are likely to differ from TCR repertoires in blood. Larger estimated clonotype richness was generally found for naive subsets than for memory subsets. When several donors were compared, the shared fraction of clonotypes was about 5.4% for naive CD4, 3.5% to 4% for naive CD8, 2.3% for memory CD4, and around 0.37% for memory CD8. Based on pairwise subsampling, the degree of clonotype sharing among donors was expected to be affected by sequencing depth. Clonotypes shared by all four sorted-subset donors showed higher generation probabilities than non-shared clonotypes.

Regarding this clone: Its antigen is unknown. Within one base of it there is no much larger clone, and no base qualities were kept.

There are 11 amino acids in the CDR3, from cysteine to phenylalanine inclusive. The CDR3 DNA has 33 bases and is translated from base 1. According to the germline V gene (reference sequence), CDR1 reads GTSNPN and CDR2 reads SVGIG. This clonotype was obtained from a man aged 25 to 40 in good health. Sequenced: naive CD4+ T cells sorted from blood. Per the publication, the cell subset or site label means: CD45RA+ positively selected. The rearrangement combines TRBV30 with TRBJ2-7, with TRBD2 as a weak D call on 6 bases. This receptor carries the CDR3 CVYGSGYEQYF. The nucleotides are TGTGTATACGGGAGTGGGTACGAGCAGTACTTC.